This T cell receptor (beta chain) was documented in a study of read filtering for tumor transcriptome and immune sequencing. The library was built from roughly 400 ng RNA with molecular barcoded adaptors for alpha/delta and beta/gamma chains. TCRdb reprocessed the reads with MiXCR, giving one entry per CDR3 protein. This table has 50,000 or so distinct CDR3 sequences, around 20% appearing once. Trimming removed 8 bases at V and 7 bases at J, with 21 bases between. This CDR3 has 15 amino acids. Looked up from germline, CDR1 is SGHVS and CDR2 is FQNEAQ. With respect to this clonotype: What it recognizes is unknown. One base away lies a much larger clone, so this may be a sequencing read error.

Findings and limits, study-wide: This fraction held mixed bone marrow immune cells after CD138-negative sorting.

The TCR was taken from a donor at least 40 years old with multiple myeloma. This chain joins TRBV7-8 and TRBJ2-1; a weak D match, TRBD2 (6 bases). Sequenced material: a population of CD138-negative cells sorted from bone marrow. The DNA of the CDR3 is TGTGCCAGCGGCCGACGGACCGGGACTTCGAATGAGCAGTTCTTC. Protein product: CASGRRTGTSNEQFF.